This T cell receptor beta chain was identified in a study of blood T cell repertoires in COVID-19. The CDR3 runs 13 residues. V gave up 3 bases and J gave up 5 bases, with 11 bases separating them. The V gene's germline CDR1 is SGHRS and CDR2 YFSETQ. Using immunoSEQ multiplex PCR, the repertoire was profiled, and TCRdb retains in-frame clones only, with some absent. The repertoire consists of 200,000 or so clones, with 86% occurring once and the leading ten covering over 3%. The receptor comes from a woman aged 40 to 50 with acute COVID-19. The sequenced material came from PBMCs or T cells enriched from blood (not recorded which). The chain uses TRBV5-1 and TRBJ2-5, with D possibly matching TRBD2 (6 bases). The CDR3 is CASSSPGLETQYF. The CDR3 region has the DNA TGCGCCAGCAGCTCTCCGGGACTGGAGACCCAGTACTTC.